These 30 T cell receptor beta chains came from one sample sequenced in a study of shared clonotypes between healthy human individuals. Naive CD8 cells lacked CD45RO and underwent positive selection for CCR7, leaving out terminally differentiated effector memory CD45RA+ cells. Here immunoSEQ multiplex PCR was the method, and the copy in TCRdb shows in-frame clones only, minus some. This sample has about 1.9 million clones, with 90% to 95% found just once. Sequencing was done on a sample of naive CD8+ T cells from PBMCs. These receptors were obtained from a young man in good health. Some clones in this sample may be carry-over from other donors' samples.

The chain has TRBV9 and TRBJ2-7, with TRBD2 matching 7 bases. The J segment lost 0 bases and the V segment lost 3 bases, leaving 3 bases of the junction unmatched. CDR1 is SGDLS, CDR2 YYNGEE, per germline. This CDR3 comprises 14 residues. CDR3 loop: CASSARDYSYEQYF. CDR3 in DNA: TGTGCCAGCAGCGCCCGGGACTACTCCTACGAGCAGTACTTC.

J is TRBJ2-1 and V is TRBV7-8, with D uncertain. Germline V lookup: CDR1 SGHVS, CDR2 FQNEAQ. The CDR3 is made up of 14 amino acids. V was pared by 2 bases and J by 5 bases, with 10 bases between. CDR3 amino acids: CASSLLGSNNEQFF. CDR3 nucleotide sequence: TGTGCCAGCAGCTTACTTGGATCGAACAATGAGCAGTTCTTC.

This chain connects TRBV28 to TRBJ1-3; no firm D call. Germline V gene lookup returns CDR1 MDHEN and CDR2 SYDVKM. V was clipped by 10 bases and J by 1 base, with 17 bases between them. This CDR3 contains 15 residues. CDR3 loop: CATRLSQASGNTIYF. DNA for the CDR3: TGTGCCACGAGGTTATCTCAAGCGTCTGGAAACACCATATATTTT.

Of note for this clone: Other DNA sequences from this sample encode an identical CDR3 as well. The chain has TRBV27 and TRBJ1-4; D gene unclear. The CDR3 spans 14 residues. The V end was cut by 5 bases, the J end by 2 bases, with 9 bases between. Germline CDR1 reads MNHEY; CDR2 reads SMNVEV (reference sequence). The CDR3 sequence: CASSLAATNEKLFF. The CDR3 DNA follows: TGTGCCAGCAGTCTGGCGGCCACTAATGAAAAACTGTTTTTT.

This sequence joins TRBV5-4 and TRBJ1-2; the D gene is possibly TRBD1 (6 bases). Trimming stripped 4 bases from V and 1 base from J, with 14 bases between. The CDR3 contains 15 residues. Looked up from germline, CDR1 is SGHNT and CDR2 is YYREEE (reference sequence). The DNA for the CDR3 is TGTGCCAGCAGCCCCCAGGGGACCATTAACTATGGCTACACCTTC. Protein product: CASSPQGTINYGYTF. The full variable domain, in which reference TRBV5-4 and TRBJ1-2 provide the parts outside the CDR3, is ETGVTQSPTHLIKTRGQQVTLRCSSQSGHNTVSWYQQALGQGPQFIFQYYREEENGRGNFPPRFSGLQFPNYSSELNVNALELDDSALYLCASSPQGTINYGYTFGSGTRLTVV.

The V gene is TRBV29-1, the J gene TRBJ1-2, with no clear D. The V gene's germline CDR1 is SQVTM and CDR2 ANQGSEA. This CDR3 contains 11 residues. Trimming took off 4 bases at V and 8 bases at J, with 11 bases between the two ends. CDR3: CSVVDLGGYTF. DNA for the CDR3: TGCAGCGTTGTGGACCTCGGCGGCTACACCTTC.

The V and J genes are TRBV4-3 and TRBJ2-1; D gene unclear. V was shortened by 0 bases and J by 2 bases, with 14 bases between the two germline ends. This CDR3 is 17 amino acids long. Looked up from germline, CDR1 is LGHNA and CDR2 is YSLEER. CDR3 amino acids: CASSQEWPNGAYNEQFF. CDR3 DNA: TGCGCCAGCAGCCAAGAGTGGCCCAATGGCGCCTACAATGAGCAGTTCTTC.

The V and J genes are TRBV29-1 and TRBJ1-1; maybe TRBD1 (5 bases). CDR1 and CDR2 from the germline V gene are SQVTM and ANQGSEA. V was shortened by 4 bases and J by 6 bases, with 21 bases between the two germline ends. The CDR3 is 15 residues long. The DNA for the CDR3 is TGCAGCGTTGTTGGGGGAAACTCAGGCGTAGCTGAAGCTTTCTTT. It yields the protein CSVVGGNSGVAEAFF.

The V and J genes are TRBV27 and TRBJ1-5, with D unresolved. The CDR3 consists of 14 residues. Trimming removed 5 bases from V and 6 bases from J, with 14 bases in between. Per the germline V gene, CDR1 is MNHEY and CDR2 is SMNVEV (reference sequence). CDR3: CASSLTRSGQPQHF. The CDR3 DNA reads TGTGCCAGCAGTCTGACAAGGAGCGGTCAGCCCCAGCATTTT.

The J gene is TRBJ2-1, the V gene TRBV4-3; D possibly uses TRBD1 or TRBD2 (6 bases each). The V end was cut by 0 bases, the J end by 4 bases, with 13 bases between. This CDR3 spans 16 amino acids. Per the germline V gene, CDR1 is LGHNA and CDR2 is YSLEER. The DNA for the CDR3 is TGCGCCAGCAGCCAAGATTGGAGGGACACTTACAATGAGCAGTTCTTC. It codes for CASSQDWRDTYNEQFF.

CDR3 nucleotide sequence: TGTGCCAGCAGCTTTGGGCCGACAGGGCTAGGCACAGATACGCAGTATTTT. As protein: CASSFGPTGLGTDTQYF. The chain is built from TRBV13 and TRBJ2-3, with 7 bases fitting TRBD1. The germline V gene has CDR1 PRHDT and CDR2 FYEKMQ (reference sequence). This CDR3 is 17 amino acids long. J gave up 1 base and V 3 bases, and 10 bases lay outside the gene matches.

The chain is built from TRBV30 and TRBJ1-1, with D uncertain. Trimming cost V 2 bases and J 8 bases, with 21 bases left between them. Germline V gives CDR1 GTSNPN, CDR2 SVGIG (reference sequence). The CDR3 has 15 residues. The CDR3: CAWSHIPHGVVEAFF. The CDR3 DNA reads TGTGCCTGGAGTCACATACCCCATGGAGTCGTCGAAGCTTTCTTT.

This chain links TRBV18 with TRBJ2-2; D gene ambiguous. This CDR3 contains 12 residues. CDR1 is KGHSH and CDR2 is LQKENI in the germline V gene. The V end lost 2 bases, the J end lost 7 bases, and 5 bases lay between the germline ends. Here the CDR3 DNA reads TGTGCCAGCTCACCATTAATCGGGGAGCTGTTTTTT. Translated, it gives CASSPLIGELFF.

V gene TRBV5-1 combines with J gene TRBJ2-7; D is uncertain. The V gene's germline CDR1 is SGHRS and CDR2 YFSETQ. V lost 3 bases and J 4 bases, leaving 11 bases between the germline ends. CDR3 size: 13 residues. The CDR3 region is CASSSRTLYEQYF. The CDR3 bases are TGCGCCAGCAGCTCCAGAACCCTATACGAGCAGTACTTC.

The chain carries TRBV29-1 and TRBJ1-2; TRBD1 agrees at 11 bases. The CDR3 spans 15 residues. Trimming at V came to 3 bases and at J to 3 bases, leaving 6 bases not matched to a gene. Germline loops: CDR1 SQVTM, CDR2 ANQGSEA. The CDR3 DNA is TGCAGCGTTGACGGGACAGGGGGAAGGGACTATGGCTACACCTTC. Its protein product is CSVDGTGGRDYGYTF.

The chain joins TRBV15 to TRBJ1-5; unclear D gene. CDR1 LNHNV and CDR2 YYDKDF come from the germline V gene (reference sequence). This CDR3 spans 13 amino acids. The V end lost 3 bases, the J end lost 5 bases, and 8 bases lay between the germline ends. CDR3 loop: CATSRTIYQPQHF. The CDR3 nucleotides read TGTGCCACCAGCAGGACAATTTATCAGCCCCAGCATTTT.

This sequence joins TRBV28 and TRBJ2-6, with D possibly being TRBD1 (6 bases). Germline-derived CDR1 and CDR2 are MDHEN and SYDVKM. CDR3 size: 16 residues. With 3 bases removed from V and 2 bases from J, the gap between germline ends came to 11 bases. As DNA, the CDR3 is TGTGCCAGCAGTTTTAGGCAGGGGACTGGGGCCAACGTCCTGACTTTC. Translation gives CASSFRQGTGANVLTF.

V usage is TRBV7-6 and J usage is TRBJ2-7; TRBD2 agrees at 8 bases. Unmatched junction bases numbered 9, after V lost 2 bases and J lost 3 bases. CDR1 and CDR2 from the germline V gene are SGHVS and FNYEAQ. This CDR3 is 16 amino acids long. CDR3 sequence reads: CASSLSPAGLVYEQYF. The CDR3 DNA sequence: TGTGCCAGCAGCTTATCCCCGGCGGGACTAGTCTACGAGCAGTACTTC.

V is TRBV7-3 and J is TRBJ2-5; D remains ambiguous. V was shortened by 1 base and J by 1 base, with 4 bases between the two germline ends. CDR1 and CDR2 (germline): SGHTA, FQGTGA. The CDR3 sequence is 13 residues long. The CDR3 protein is CASSLNSQETQYF. CDR3 nucleotide sequence: TGTGCCAGCAGCTTAAACAGCCAAGAGACCCAGTACTTC.

The J gene is TRBJ2-1, the V gene TRBV5-1, with TRBD2 matching 10 bases. V shed 0 bases, J shed 4 bases, and the junction held 7 bases outside the gene matches. Per the germline V gene, CDR1 is SGHRS and CDR2 is YFSETQ. CDR3 length: 17 amino acids. The CDR3: CASSLAGLAGAYNEQFF. The CDR3, as DNA: TGCGCCAGCAGCTTGGCAGGGCTAGCGGGAGCATACAATGAGCAGTTCTTC.

The V and J genes are TRBV5-1 and TRBJ2-1; D is perhaps TRBD2 (7 bases). The germline V gene encodes CDR1 SGHRS and CDR2 YFSETQ. The CDR3 length is 17 residues. V was shortened by 0 bases and J by 2 bases, with 15 bases between the two germline ends. The CDR3 is CASSLDSLRGPYNEQFF. Written as DNA, the CDR3 is TGCGCCAGCAGCTTGGACAGTTTGCGGGGGCCCTACAATGAGCAGTTCTTC.

In this sample, this clone turned up once. V is TRBV7-3 and J is TRBJ2-1; the match to TRBD2 covers 9 bases. The CDR3 is 15 amino acids. Germline assignment: CDR1 SGHTA and CDR2 FQGTGA. With 6 bases clipped from V and 3 bases from J, the junction kept 6 bases outside the gene matches. The CDR3 DNA reads TGTGCCAGCAGTGAGGGGACTAGCCTCTACAATGAGCAGTTCTTC. This gives the protein CASSEGTSLYNEQFF.

The rearrangement links TRBV9 to TRBJ2-1, with D perhaps TRBD1 or TRBD2 (5 bases each). V was trimmed by 0 bases and J by 8 bases, leaving 12 bases between them. The CDR3 length is 14 residues. The germline V gene has CDR1 SGDLS and CDR2 YYNGEE. This CDR3 reads CASSVEMGVHEQFF. In DNA form, the CDR3 reads TGTGCCAGCAGCGTAGAGATGGGGGTTCATGAGCAGTTCTTC. Variable domain in full (rest from reference TRBV9 and TRBJ2-1): DSGVTQTPKHLITATGQRVTLRCSPRSGDLSVYWYQQSLDQGLQFLIQYYNGEERAKGNILERFSAQQFPDLHSELNLSSLELGDSALYFCASSVEMGVHEQFFGPGTRLTVL.

The chain recombines TRBV6-1 with TRBJ2-3, with D possibly being TRBD2 (5 bases). Per germline, CDR1 MNHNS and CDR2 SASEGT. V was cut by 2 bases and J by 0 bases, with 18 bases left in between. The CDR3 totals 18 residues. DNA of the CDR3: TGTGCCAGCAGTGAAAGTTTGAGCACGGAGCGGAGCACAGATACGCAGTATTTT. Encoded protein: CASSESLSTERSTDTQYF.

The V gene is TRBV9, the J gene TRBJ2-2; 7 nucleotides match TRBD1. The germline V gene encodes CDR1 SGDLS and CDR2 YYNGEE. This CDR3 has 15 amino acids. V lost 3 bases to trimming and J lost 5 bases; unmatched junction nucleotides: 7. In DNA form, the CDR3 reads TGTGCCAGCAGCGAAAGACAGGGTGTAACCGGGGAGCTGTTTTTT. Its protein is CASSERQGVTGELFF.

About this clone itself: Additional DNA sequences in this sample encode the identical CDR3. The chain combines TRBV27 with TRBJ2-1, with TRBD2 matching 10 bases. V shed 3 bases, J shed 7 bases, and the junction held 6 bases outside the gene matches. The germline V gene encodes CDR1 MNHEY and CDR2 SMNVEV (reference sequence). The CDR3 extends over 15 amino acids. CDR3 sequence: CASSLRLAGVNEQFF. The DNA for the CDR3 is TGTGCCAGCAGTTTGCGTCTAGCGGGAGTGAATGAGCAGTTCTTC.

A note on this clone: Other nucleotide sequences from this sample produce the same CDR3. The rearrangement joins TRBV27 to TRBJ2-1; TRBD1 matches 7 bases. CDR3 length: 15 residues. Germline-derived CDR1 and CDR2 are MNHEY and SMNVEV (reference sequence). The trim removed 5 bases at V and 2 bases at J, leaving 6 bases unmatched. The CDR3: CASSPGTDPYNEQFF. The CDR3, as DNA: TGTGCCAGCAGTCCCGGGACAGATCCCTACAATGAGCAGTTCTTC.

The chain is built from TRBV27 and TRBJ1-1, with D perhaps matching TRBD1 (5 bases). The CDR3 is made up of 16 amino acids. The V gene's germline CDR1 is MNHEY and CDR2 SMNVEV (reference sequence). The V and J ends lost 7 bases and 2 bases respectively, with 20 bases between them. CDR3 sequence reads: CASTWGGGTINTEAFF. The CDR3, as DNA: TGTGCCAGCACGTGGGGGGGTGGCACGATCAACACTGAAGCTTTCTTT.

The chain couples TRBV19 to TRBJ1-5; no reliable D call. Trimming shortened V by 8 bases and J by 3 bases, and 14 bases separated the two germline ends. From germline, CDR1 is LNHDA and CDR2 SQIVND (reference sequence). The CDR3 totals 14 residues. The CDR3 DNA reads TGTGCCAGTCAGAACCGGGGAATCAATCAGCCCCAGCATTTT. It encodes CASQNRGINQPQHF.

This chain uses TRBV5-1 with TRBJ2-1, with D unclear. This CDR3 region has 13 residues. CDR1 is SGHRS, CDR2 YFSETQ, per germline. V was shortened by 0 bases and J by 8 bases, with 9 bases between the two germline ends. The chain's CDR3 is CASSLAVLDEQFF. The CDR3 region has the DNA TGCGCCAGCAGCTTGGCCGTCTTGGATGAGCAGTTCTTC.